A selection of T cell receptor beta chains follows, all from one sample in a study of control samples from healthy donors and cancer patients. This table comes from immunoSEQ multiplex PCR, and its TCRdb copy is limited to in-frame clones, with some not included. Of 170,000 or so clones detected, over 85% appear once; the ten largest clones hold 1.4% to 1.5%. The sequenced sample was blood. These TCRs come from a man aged 18 to 29 in good health. Both conserved end residues are trimmed from each CDR3.

j_gene | len | v_gene | CDR3aa
TRBJ2-2 | 14 | TRBV24-1 | ATSGGQGANTGELF
TRBJ2-4 | 11 | TRBV21-1 | ASSRDTKNIQY
TRBJ2-7 | 12 | TRBV27 | ASSSMDKPYEQY
TRBJ2-3 | 14 | TRBV6-4 | ASSDSTSGGADTQY
TRBJ1-2 | 10 | TRBV6-6 | ASSYMDPTPH
TRBJ2-3 | 14 | TRBV2 | ASSLTGASQTDTQY
TRBJ2-1 | 12 | TRBV5-1 | ASRSFTGDNEQF
TRBJ2-7 | 15 | TRBV11-3 | ASSLEGVGSGLDEQY
TRBJ2-5 | 14 | TRBV11-2 | ASSLGEVTRQETQY
TRBJ2-1 | 13 | TRBV24-1 | ATSVKGSGGYEQF
TRBJ2-7 | 13 | TRBV5-1 | ASSLETGGLYEQY
TRBJ1-1 | 12 | TRBV9 | ASSYWDRNTEAF
TRBJ2-1 | 13 | TRBV24-1 | ATSDSGTSNNEQF
TRBJ2-2 | 15 | TRBV3-1/TRBV3-2 | ASSQVVKQGYTGELF
TRBJ1-5 | 13 | TRBV19 | ASNPGQSFYQPQH
TRBJ2-7 | 10 | TRBV7-9 | ASSQGDYEQY
TRBJ2-3 | 11 | TRBV6-2/TRBV6-3 | ASSFGSTDTQY
TRBJ1-1 | 10 | TRBV5-1 | ASSLGGVGAF
TRBJ1-2 | 14 | TRBV2 | ASSPWEEGSNYGYT
TRBJ1-6 | 11 | TRBV10-2 | ASSGQGESPLH
TRBJ1-3 | 12 | TRBV7-9 | ASSLEGTGNTIY
TRBJ1-2 | 13 | TRBV6-1 | ASSEAPGTNYGYT
TRBJ2-5 | 11 | TRBV2 | ASRGTVQETQY
TRBJ1-5 | 12 | TRBV5-6 | ASSFGQGKQPQH
TRBJ2-5 | 12 | TRBV10-3 | AIGTRDDEETQY
TRBJ2-3 | 11 | TRBV7-3 | ASSPDPGDTQY
TRBJ1-1 | 13 | TRBV27 | ASSFGNSLNTEAF
TRBJ1-2 | 12 | TRBV6-1 | ASSEMRSEYGYT
TRBJ1-5 | 13 | TRBV11-2 | ASSLEGGQNQPQH
TRBJ2-6 | 12 | TRBV21-1 | ASSKGSGANVLT
TRBJ2-2 | 12 | TRBV14 | ASSQERDTGELF
TRBJ2-7 | 9 | TRBV10-2 | ATFGSYEQY
TRBJ2-7 | 12 | TRBV2 | ASIVGTGAYEQY
TRBJ2-2 | 13 | TRBV5-1 | ASSWGTSNTGELF
TRBJ1-4 | 13 | TRBV5-1 | ASSSGSVIGEKLF
TRBJ2-4 | 13 | TRBV7-9 | ASSWSAEVKNIQY
TRBJ2-1 | 12 | TRBV10-3 | AIKSLLSYNEQF
TRBJ2-7 | 11 | TRBV4-1 | ASGRGKSYEQY
TRBJ2-3 | 12 | TRBV28 | ASKNSGGWDTQY
TRBJ2-1 | 9 | TRBV3-1/TRBV3-2 | ASSHAGGEF
TRBJ2-1 | 9 | TRBV29-1 | SGDRDNEQF
TRBJ1-2 | 13 | TRBV6-5 | ASSYSGVGSYGYT
TRBJ1-4 | 14 | TRBV2 | ASSEVLGGTNEKLF
TRBJ1-1 | 13 | TRBV3-1/TRBV3-2 | ASSPYRVRNAEAF
TRBJ1-1 | 12 | TRBV27 | ASSYSDRNTEAF
TRBJ1-1 | 13 | TRBV7-3 | ASSPLTIPNTEAF
TRBJ2-7 | 12 | TRBV9 | ASSVAPDAYEQY
TRBJ2-1 | 12 | TRBV5-1 | ASSLGLASDEQF
TRBJ2-1 | 12 | TRBV7-3 | ASSSGEDYNEQF
TRBJ1-3 | 13 | TRBV25-1 | ASSELGSSGNTIY
TRBJ1-2 | 13 | TRBV6-5 | ASSLSSTGGAGYT
TRBJ2-7 | 11 | TRBV5-1 | ASSLAFSYEQY
TRBJ1-3 | 12 | TRBV2 | ASGLTGSRNTIY
TRBJ1-6 | 13 | TRBV4-1 | ASSQETGGYSPLH
TRBJ1-1 | 11 | TRBV6-5 | ASSFRGNTEAF
TRBJ2-3 | 13 | TRBV24-1 | ATSVDRAVGDTQY
TRBJ2-3 | 11 | TRBV5-4 | ASSLNGLDTQY
TRBJ1-3 | 13 | TRBV5-6 | ASSSTDFSGNTIY